This passage covers 19 T cell receptor beta chains from one sample sequenced in a study of T cells in Graves' hyperthyroidism and ophthalmopathy. TCR beta CDR3 region amplification was performed from RNA transcripts. TCR CDR3 underwent first-round RT-PCR with the HTBI primer set. TCRdb reprocessed the multiplex PCR reads via MiXCR and lists one record per CDR3 protein. The sample contains approximately 360,000 distinct CDR3 sequences, roughly 25% of which appear only once. Sequences were obtained from blood. The receptor set was obtained from a man over 45 with Graves' hyperthyroidism.

This clonotype was detected a few times. The chain is built from TRBV6-1 and TRBJ1-2; D might be TRBD1 (6 bases). The CDR3 extends over 12 amino acids. Germline V CDR1 and CDR2: MNHNS, SASEGT. V was cut by 3 bases and J by 5 bases, with 7 bases left in between. The CDR3 loop reads CASSEGAYGYTF. In DNA, the CDR3 is TGTGCCAGCAGTGAGGGGGCTTATGGCTACACCTTC.

This clonotype was detected only once. J is TRBJ2-7 and V is TRBV15; TRBD2 agrees at 7 bases. The CDR3 contains 16 residues. Germline V CDR1 and CDR2: LNHNV, YYDKDF (reference sequence). V was pared by 2 bases and J by 2 bases, with 9 bases of the junction left unmatched. The CDR3 DNA sequence: TGTGCCACCAGCAGAACTTCCGGGACTAACCCCTACGAGCAGTACTTC. Encoded protein: CATSRTSGTNPYEQYF.

This clonotype appeared a few times. V gene TRBV9 combines with J gene TRBJ2-1; D remains ambiguous. V was shortened by 2 bases and J by 5 bases, with 8 bases between the two germline ends. The CDR3 loop spans 13 amino acids. Germline V gene lookup returns CDR1 SGDLS and CDR2 YYNGEE. The CDR3: CASSVGPHNEQFF. The DNA for the CDR3 is TGTGCCAGCAGCGTCGGACCCCACAATGAGCAGTTCTTC.

The V call is TRBV3-1, the J call TRBJ2-7; no reliable D call. V lost 1 base to trimming and J lost 5 bases, with 6 bases between them. Germline V gene data show CDR1 as LGHDT and CDR2 as YNNKEL (reference sequence). The CDR3 length is 12 residues. The CDR3, as DNA: TGTGCCAGCAGCCAAGTCGTCCACGAGCAGTACTTC. This translates into CASSQVVHEQYF.

This clonotype was counted only a few times. The V gene is TRBV20-1, the J gene TRBJ2-5; tentatively, D is TRBD2 (5 bases). The length of the CDR3 is 15 residues. The V gene's germline CDR1 is DFQATT and CDR2 SNEGSKA (reference sequence). The ends were cut back, 2 bases at V and 1 base at J, with 14 bases in the middle. The CDR3 loop reads CSARRSSGTQETQYF. CDR3 bases: TGCAGTGCTAGACGGTCCAGCGGCACCCAAGAGACCCAGTACTTC.

This clonotype was counted a few times. CDR3 amino acids: CSVVGESTDTQYF. CDR3 coding DNA: TGCAGCGTTGTCGGGGAGAGCACAGATACGCAGTATTTT. This chain joins TRBV29-1 and TRBJ2-3; D possibly corresponds to TRBD2 (5 bases). The germline gives CDR1 SQVTM, CDR2 ANQGSEA. V was clipped by 4 bases and J by 0 bases, with 8 bases between them. The CDR3 length is 13 residues.

This clonotype was counted between two and nine times. This sequence joins TRBV5-1 and TRBJ2-3; possibly TRBD2 for D (5 bases). CDR1 and CDR2 (germline): SGHRS, YFSETQ. V was cut by 3 bases and J by 6 bases, with 8 bases left in between. The CDR3 is 12 amino acids. The CDR3: CASSWIADTQYF. CDR3 nucleotide sequence: TGCGCCAGCAGCTGGATAGCGGATACGCAGTATTTT.

This clonotype was seen only a few times. V is TRBV3-1 and J is TRBJ2-7, with D unclear. This CDR3 spans 12 amino acids. The ends were cut back, 3 bases at V and 4 bases at J, with 7 bases in the middle. Per germline, CDR1 LGHDT and CDR2 YNNKEL (reference sequence). CDR3 protein: CASSHETYEQYF. The DNA for the CDR3 is TGTGCCAGCAGCCACGAAACTTACGAGCAGTACTTC.

Ten or more counts support this clonotype. In nucleotides, the CDR3 is TGTGCCAGCAGCTTAGGGGGTGGTGACACTGAAGCTTTCTTT. Its protein is CASSLGGGDTEAFF. V gene TRBV13 combines with J gene TRBJ1-1, with D hard to call. The V end lost 0 bases, the J end lost 3 bases, and 8 bases lay between the germline ends. Germline loops: CDR1 PRHDT, CDR2 FYEKMQ (reference sequence). This CDR3 is 14 amino acids long.

V usage is TRBV7-9 and J usage is TRBJ2-1, with D maybe TRBD2 (5 bases). Trimming shortened V by 5 bases and J by 1 base, and 12 bases separated the two germline ends. This CDR3 comprises 15 residues. Looked up from germline, CDR1 is SEHNR and CDR2 is FQNEAQ (reference sequence). Here the CDR3 DNA reads TGTGCCAGCAGCGTCGAGGGTCAATCCTACAATGAGCAGTTCTTC. It yields the protein CASSVEGQSYNEQFF.

At least ten counts were recorded for this clonotype. The genes are TRBV5-1 and TRBJ2-7; D gene unclear. Germline values: CDR1 SGHRS, CDR2 YFSETQ. Trimming stripped 4 bases from V and 2 bases from J, with 16 bases between. The CDR3 runs to 15 residues. This CDR3 is CASSPSGRAPYEQYF. In DNA, the CDR3 is TGCGCCAGCAGCCCGTCAGGAAGGGCCCCCTACGAGCAGTACTTC.

This chain connects TRBV29-1 to TRBJ2-1; 15 bases fit TRBD2. Germline V lookup: CDR1 SQVTM, CDR2 ANQGSEA. J lost 5 bases, V lost 7 bases, and 15 bases had no gene match. This CDR3 comprises 18 residues. The CDR3 coding sequence is TGCAGCGCCAGGGGTGGGACTAGCGGGAGGAGAGTTAACAATGAGCAGTTCTTC. As protein: CSARGGTSGRRVNNEQFF.

The gene calls are TRBV20-1 and TRBJ2-1; 7 positions agree with TRBD2. Germline loops: CDR1 DFQATT, CDR2 SNEGSKA (reference sequence). V dropped 3 bases and J dropped 4; count of bases not matched to a gene: 9. The CDR3 extends over 15 amino acids. CDR3 coding DNA: TGCAGTGCTAGTCCTAGCGGCGCCGTTTACAATGAGCAGTTCTTC. Its translation is CSASPSGAVYNEQFF.

This clonotype was found a few times. This chain connects TRBV11-3 to TRBJ2-1; tentatively, D is TRBD2 (7 bases). This CDR3 region has 16 residues. CDR1 is SGHNT, CDR2 YENEEA, per germline. The V gene lost 2 bases and the J gene lost 6 bases, with 17 bases spanning the gap. CDR3: CASSLRGGVFSNEQFF. The CDR3 region has the DNA TGTGCCAGCAGCTTAAGGGGGGGCGTTTTCTCCAATGAGCAGTTCTTC.

V gene TRBV10-3 combines with J gene TRBJ2-2, with D perhaps assigned TRBD1 or TRBD2 (5 bases each). Germline V lookup: CDR1 ENHRY, CDR2 SYGVKD. The CDR3 has 16 amino acids. With 3 bases removed from V and 6 bases from J, the gap between germline ends came to 17 bases. CDR3: CAISDGLTVGAGELFF. The CDR3 DNA sequence: TGTGCCATCAGTGATGGCCTGACAGTGGGGGCCGGGGAGCTGTTTTTT.

The chain employs TRBV6-2 or TRBV6-3 and TRBJ2-1; 9 bases are shared with TRBD1. CDR3 size: 13 residues. Germline lookup yields CDR1 MNHEY and CDR2 SVGEGT. V was pared by 6 bases and J by 15 bases, with 12 bases of the junction left unmatched. DNA for the CDR3: TGTGCCAGCAGCCACTTCTCCGGACAGGGGCTGTTCTTC. Protein sequence: CASSHFSGQGLFF.

The chain joins TRBV3-1 to TRBJ1-2; 7 bases agree with TRBD1. The junction had 6 bases not matched to a gene; V was cut back by 1 base and J by 4 bases. The CDR3 covers 15 residues. Germline V gene lookup returns CDR1 LGHDT and CDR2 YNNKEL (reference sequence). CDR3 protein: CASSQAKTGTYGYTF. The DNA of the CDR3 is TGTGCCAGCAGCCAAGCTAAGACAGGGACCTATGGCTACACCTTC.

V usage is TRBV7-9 and J usage is TRBJ1-1; possible D gene TRBD1, 5 bases. This CDR3 has 13 residues. Germline-derived CDR1 and CDR2 are SEHNR and FQNEAQ (reference sequence). Trimming removed 3 bases from V and 4 bases from J, with 9 bases in between. CDR3 nucleotide sequence: TGTGCCAGCAGCTTGGGGGTTGTCACTGAAGCTTTCTTT. This sequence encodes CASSLGVVTEAFF.

This clonotype was seen a single time. V gene TRBV5-1 combines with J gene TRBJ2-3; 7 nucleotides match TRBD2. CDR1 and CDR2 (germline): SGHRS, YFSETQ. J was trimmed by 0 bases and V by 4 bases; bases with no gene match: 11. The CDR3 extends over 17 amino acids. The DNA for the CDR3 is TGCGCCAGCAGCCGAGCCCTAGCGGAACCCAGCACAGATACGCAGTATTTT. Encoded protein: CASSRALAEPSTDTQYF.